This TCR beta chain derives from a study of cytomegalovirus exposure and HLA in healthy donors. Study results and limitations: Per a later analysis, HLA-associated TCR beta chains showed more clonal expansion than other, equally common TCR beta chains. In a later analysis, a genetic analysis reported fewer productive-TCR N-insertions in an Asian-associated ancestry cluster than the cohort average. Rarity characterized most TCR sequences, yet some public TCRs appeared in many donors. Highly shared variants forming one cluster were likely a sequencing artifact.

Use of 60 Vbeta and 13 Jbeta primers characterized the PCR. This table comes from immunoSEQ multiplex PCR, and its TCRdb copy is limited to in-frame clones, with some not included. The sample has about 140,000 clones, 77% seen once. About this clone itself: Its specificity is not known.

CDR3 size: 16 residues. In germline, CDR1 is LGHNA, CDR2 YSLEER. V shed 2 bases and J 6 bases; nucleotides not matched to a gene: 10. This receptor was obtained from a woman in her fifties or sixties in good health and CMV-seronegative. V is TRBV4-3 and J is TRBJ1-2; 9 nucleotides align to TRBD1. The sequenced sample was PBMCs. CDR3 nucleotide sequence: TGCGCCAGCAGCCAAATCACTCCGGGACAGGGAGATGGCTACACCTTC. It is translated as CASSQITPGQGDGYTF.